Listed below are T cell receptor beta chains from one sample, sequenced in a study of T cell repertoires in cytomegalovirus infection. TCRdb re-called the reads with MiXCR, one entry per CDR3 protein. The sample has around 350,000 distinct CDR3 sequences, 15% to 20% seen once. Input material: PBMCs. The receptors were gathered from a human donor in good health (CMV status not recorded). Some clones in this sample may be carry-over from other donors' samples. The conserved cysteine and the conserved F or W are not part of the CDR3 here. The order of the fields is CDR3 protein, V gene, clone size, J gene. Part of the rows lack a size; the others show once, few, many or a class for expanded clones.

CDR3 protein: ASRIGMNTEAF
V gene: TRBV6-2/TRBV6-3
clone size: .
J gene: TRBJ1-1

CDR3 protein: SASPRGANYGNTIY
V gene: TRBV20-1
clone size: .
J gene: TRBJ1-3

CDR3 protein: ASSLQGRDTEAF
V gene: TRBV11-1
clone size: many
J gene: TRBJ1-1

CDR3 protein: ASGLVQQRWSYNEQF
V gene: TRBV12-5
clone size: .
J gene: TRBJ2-1

CDR3 protein: ASSHGGVSYEQY
V gene: TRBV12-3/TRBV12-4
clone size: few
J gene: TRBJ2-7

CDR3 protein: AIRGQGPTDTQY
V gene: TRBV10-3
clone size: .
J gene: TRBJ2-3

CDR3 protein: ASSLSVAAVDTQY
V gene: TRBV7-2
clone size: many
J gene: TRBJ2-3

CDR3 protein: ATSRDQGLYEQY
V gene: TRBV15
clone size: .
J gene: TRBJ2-7

CDR3 protein: ANSLPQGNTEAF
V gene: TRBV12-3/TRBV12-4
clone size: .
J gene: TRBJ1-1

CDR3 protein: ASSLRWGRPGDIQY
V gene: TRBV12-3/TRBV12-4
clone size: .
J gene: TRBJ2-4

CDR3 protein: ASTDHRVHEQY
V gene: TRBV27
clone size: once
J gene: TRBJ2-7

CDR3 protein: ASSQGLGQPQH
V gene: TRBV3-1
clone size: few
J gene: TRBJ1-5

CDR3 protein: SARGSPGTEPYEQY
V gene: TRBV20-1
clone size: .
J gene: TRBJ2-7

CDR3 protein: ASSQERGARGEQF
V gene: TRBV3-1
clone size: .
J gene: TRBJ2-1

CDR3 protein: ASSLDQADEQF
V gene: TRBV12-3/TRBV12-4
clone size: few
J gene: TRBJ2-1

CDR3 protein: ASSQGTSGGSFTDTQY
V gene: TRBV12-3/TRBV12-4
clone size: .
J gene: TRBJ2-3

CDR3 protein: ASGLGTGGSYNEQF
V gene: TRBV12-5
clone size: .
J gene: TRBJ2-1

CDR3 protein: ASSSLTRWTGNTGELF
V gene: TRBV12-3/TRBV12-4
clone size: many
J gene: TRBJ2-2

CDR3 protein: ASSTRQVYEQY
V gene: TRBV7-2
clone size: many
J gene: TRBJ2-7

CDR3 protein: ASRRGGDGNEQF
V gene: TRBV7-2
clone size: many
J gene: TRBJ2-1

CDR3 protein: ASSQEPSGSSTDTQY
V gene: TRBV4-2
clone size: .
J gene: TRBJ2-3

CDR3 protein: ASSSGARVVKF
V gene: TRBV5-4
clone size: many
J gene: TRBJ2-1

CDR3 protein: ASSSITPSVSVNTEAF
V gene: TRBV7-8
clone size: many
J gene: TRBJ1-1

CDR3 protein: AISESSPVDGYT
V gene: TRBV10-3
clone size: few
J gene: TRBJ1-2

CDR3 protein: ASRFNTEAF
V gene: TRBV6-2/TRBV6-3
clone size: .
J gene: TRBJ1-1

CDR3 protein: ASSQQGRKEETQY
V gene: TRBV5-1
clone size: .
J gene: TRBJ2-5

CDR3 protein: ASGLRSVGSYNEQF
V gene: TRBV12-5
clone size: few
J gene: TRBJ2-1

CDR3 protein: SVETGRRYT
V gene: TRBV29-1
clone size: .
J gene: TRBJ1-2

CDR3 protein: ASSQPDRGPGLYGYT
V gene: TRBV23-1
clone size: .
J gene: TRBJ1-2

CDR3 protein: ASSLSTGGNQPQH
V gene: TRBV28
clone size: many
J gene: TRBJ1-5

CDR3 protein: SARVKDQPQH
V gene: TRBV20-1
clone size: .
J gene: TRBJ1-5

CDR3 protein: ASSLRRTEGSNSPLH
V gene: TRBV12-3/TRBV12-4
clone size: many
J gene: TRBJ1-6

CDR3 protein: ASLVSLRTYEQY
V gene: TRBV2
clone size: .
J gene: TRBJ2-7

CDR3 protein: ASSLVRTYTYEQY
V gene: TRBV7-2
clone size: many
J gene: TRBJ2-7

CDR3 protein: ASSFSPGTGVQPQH
V gene: TRBV12-3/TRBV12-4
clone size: many
J gene: TRBJ1-5

CDR3 protein: ASSTLRDRELRGTEAF
V gene: TRBV2
clone size: .
J gene: TRBJ1-1

CDR3 protein: ASSPTLSLVFRLDEQY
V gene: TRBV5-4
clone size: .
J gene: TRBJ2-7

CDR3 protein: ASRLIENNEQF
V gene: TRBV12-3/TRBV12-4
clone size: .
J gene: TRBJ2-1

CDR3 protein: ASSYDRVHQPQH
V gene: TRBV6-2/TRBV6-3
clone size: .
J gene: TRBJ1-5

CDR3 protein: ASSQDPIAGHYNEQF
V gene: TRBV4-3
clone size: .
J gene: TRBJ2-1

CDR3 protein: AWSGLSEGGWTDTQY
V gene: TRBV30
clone size: few
J gene: TRBJ2-3

CDR3 protein: ASSFRGAAVYNEQF
V gene: TRBV7-2
clone size: many
J gene: TRBJ2-1

CDR3 protein: AIPLEGQGAAGELF
V gene: TRBV12-3/TRBV12-4
clone size: few
J gene: TRBJ2-2

CDR3 protein: ASSGTGGKTTNEKLF
V gene: TRBV9
clone size: few
J gene: TRBJ1-4

CDR3 protein: ASSWAGRETQY
V gene: TRBV7-2
clone size: few
J gene: TRBJ2-5

CDR3 protein: ASSQGAGRGLNTEAF
V gene: TRBV4-1
clone size: .
J gene: TRBJ1-1

CDR3 protein: ATGREFEQY
V gene: TRBV6-6
clone size: many
J gene: TRBJ2-7

CDR3 protein: ASSFTGVYTEAF
V gene: TRBV27
clone size: few
J gene: TRBJ1-1

CDR3 protein: ATRTGSETQY
V gene: TRBV10-3
clone size: many
J gene: TRBJ2-5

CDR3 protein: SVEGASGYT
V gene: TRBV20-1
clone size: few
J gene: TRBJ1-2

CDR3 protein: ASSFGSLEPQH
V gene: TRBV7-8
clone size: few
J gene: TRBJ1-5

CDR3 protein: ASSLARGVNTEAF
V gene: TRBV7-9
clone size: .
J gene: TRBJ1-1

CDR3 protein: ATPTSGATDTQY
V gene: TRBV7-9
clone size: many
J gene: TRBJ2-3